This is a list of T cell receptor beta chains from one sample in a study of T-cell reconstitution after alpha-beta-depleted transplantation in children. MiXCR, run by TCRdb on the PCR reads, gives a single entry per CDR3 protein. The data hold 200,000 to 250,000 distinct CDR3 sequences, with around 10% observed a single time. This sample comprised PBMCs from the stem cell graft donor, obtained from the stem cell graft. All receptors derive from a human donor who donated a stem cell graft to a child with acute lymphoblastic leukemia. Both conserved end residues are part of each CDR3. A D gene is named only where the DNA matches it firmly. Part of the rows lack a size; the others show once, few, many or a class for expanded clones.

abundance,d_gene,v_gene,CDR3aa
many,NA,TRBV6-1,CASSPLTGRVRDTQYF
many,NA,TRBV28,CASSLRTASYNSPLHF
many,TRBD1,TRBV6-1,CASSFTGVGDQPQHF
many,NA,TRBV3-1,CASSQTLSYEQYF
few,TRBD2,TRBV5-1,CASSLVAGGPLIYNEQFF
many,TRBD1,TRBV20-1,CSARDVTGRTEAFF
few,NA,TRBV5-1,CASSAKEPNEQFF
few,TRBD2,TRBV7-8,CASSSGSGGADTQYF
few,TRBD1,TRBV12-5,CASGLFTGTGAYNEQFF
many,NA,TRBV7-8,CASSFTGANQPQHF
NA,NA,TRBV5-6,CASSLGASVADTQYF
NA,NA,TRBV6-5,CASNRPADTQYF
NA,TRBD2,TRBV5-1,CASSLGVAGGLHEQFF
many,NA,TRBV5-1,CASRIREETQYF
many,TRBD1,TRBV12-3/TRBV12-4,CASSILQGAYSNQPQHF
many,NA,TRBV20-1,CSARPQSGDSQPQHF
NA,TRBD2,TRBV20-1,CSARLAGDFTYNEQFF
NA,NA,TRBV25-1,CASTQGRMNTEAFF
few,TRBD2,TRBV6-2/TRBV6-3,CASSTYSGGSTDTQYF
NA,TRBD1,TRBV7-7,CASSLAAQGTDTQYF
NA,TRBD2,TRBV7-2,CASSLAAGDYEQYF
NA,NA,TRBV2,CASLRAGHRETQYF
many,NA,TRBV10-3,CAIMGDGENYGYTF
many,NA,TRBV18,CASSRGASNTGELFF
few,TRBD2,TRBV4-2,CASTQSVAGVTGELFF
many,NA,TRBV12-3/TRBV12-4,CASRPDRDTQYF
few,TRBD2,TRBV5-4,CASSLPSGGNTGELFF
many,TRBD1,TRBV10-3,CAISEYGTGGYEQYF
NA,NA,TRBV9,CASSPSGADQETQYF
many,NA,TRBV12-3/TRBV12-4,CASRVSQGYEQYF
many,NA,TRBV5-1,CASSPTYWAGELFF
NA,TRBD2,TRBV10-3,CAISVGVGTKPYEQYF
few,NA,TRBV3-1,CASSRMGTEAFF
many,NA,TRBV7-9,CASSLGSRDGSYEQYF
many,TRBD2,TRBV7-8,CASSLRTSGVETQYF
NA,NA,TRBV5-1,CASSLGMGAGLEQYF
few,TRBD1,TRBV15,CATSREGTGGSYEQYF
many,NA,TRBV3-1,CASSQVEGGAGELFF
many,TRBD2,TRBV9,CASSVATSGGEQYF
many,NA,TRBV7-2,CASSLAVNYEQYF
few,NA,TRBV6-1,CASRIQGPGELFF
NA,NA,TRBV30,CAWSVPRGLGGAEQYF
few,NA,TRBV25-1,CASAGRGGGNTEAFF
many,NA,TRBV5-1,CASSFLGNEQFF
many,NA,TRBV12-3/TRBV12-4,CASRGVATNEKLFF
many,NA,TRBV6-2/TRBV6-3,CASSYRQHTDTQYF